Many counts were recorded for the clone carrying this T cell receptor (beta chain). No antigen is known for it. From germline, CDR1 is SEHNR and CDR2 FQNEAQ (reference sequence). The CDR3 spans 12 residues. Trimming stripped 3 bases from V and 6 bases from J, with 7 bases between. TCRdb independently ran MiXCR on the 5' RACE reads; one entry per CDR3 protein. The sample lists 50,000 to 75,000 distinct CDR3 sequences; about 22% were seen once. The memory fraction was CD4+CD45RO+CD25- cells. Points from the study as a whole: Tumor memory CD4+ T cell TCR gene usage clustered with blood and lymph node memory CD4+ cells and lymph node naive CD4+ cells.

The receptor was isolated from a female donor with breast cancer. Sequenced input: memory CD4+ T cells sorted from a lymph node. Subset defined: memory CD4+ T cells, CD4+CD45RO+CD25-. The V and J genes are TRBV7-9 and TRBJ2-3; D call uncertain. CDR3 nucleotide sequence: TGTGCCAGCAGCTTCACAGCCGATACGCAGTATTTT. This codes for CASSFTADTQYF.